The rows below give T cell receptor beta chains drawn from one sample of a study of T-cell reconstitution after alpha-beta-depleted transplantation in children. From the PCR reads, TCRdb called clonotypes with MiXCR, one entry per CDR3 protein. This sample carries around 600,000 distinct CDR3 sequences, about 10% of them seen once, and the ten largest clones take less than 5%. The sample here was PBMCs from the stem cell graft donor, taken from the stem cell graft. The origin of the receptors is a human donor who donated a stem cell graft to a child with acute myeloid leukemia. The CDR3 runs from the conserved cysteine through the conserved F or W. The order of the fields is clone size, D gene, V gene, J gene, CDR3 protein. A D gene is named only where the DNA matches it firmly. Rows give clone size only sometimes, using once, few, many, or a class for an expanded clone.

abundance: many; d_gene: NA; v_gene: TRBV21-1; j_gene: TRBJ2-7; CDR3aa: CASSARDRVFVEQYF
abundance: few; d_gene: NA; v_gene: TRBV7-3; j_gene: TRBJ2-1; CDR3aa: CASSFRLVRNEQFF
abundance: many; d_gene: TRBD2; v_gene: TRBV3-1; j_gene: TRBJ2-3; CDR3aa: CASSPGTSGYTQYF
abundance: NA; d_gene: NA; v_gene: TRBV7-2; j_gene: TRBJ2-5; CDR3aa: CASSLDDTLRTQYF
abundance: many; d_gene: NA; v_gene: TRBV4-3; j_gene: TRBJ2-2; CDR3aa: CASSQVRGGRELFF
abundance: many; d_gene: TRBD1; v_gene: TRBV7-9; j_gene: TRBJ2-3; CDR3aa: CASSFRGRGTDTQYF
abundance: few; d_gene: TRBD2; v_gene: TRBV7-2; j_gene: TRBJ2-5; CDR3aa: CASSSRLAQEAQYF
abundance: many; d_gene: TRBD2; v_gene: TRBV27; j_gene: TRBJ2-3; CDR3aa: CASSSDGRAADTQYF
abundance: NA; d_gene: NA; v_gene: TRBV5-1; j_gene: TRBJ1-4; CDR3aa: CASSSDPKGTNEKLFF
abundance: NA; d_gene: NA; v_gene: TRBV6-5; j_gene: TRBJ2-3; CDR3aa: CASSYIKNGRPDTQYF
abundance: few; d_gene: NA; v_gene: TRBV6-1; j_gene: TRBJ1-5; CDR3aa: CASSETVMSPQHF
abundance: few; d_gene: NA; v_gene: TRBV5-1; j_gene: TRBJ2-5; CDR3aa: CASSLGGYTQETQYF
abundance: many; d_gene: TRBD2; v_gene: TRBV7-2; j_gene: TRBJ2-3; CDR3aa: CASSLVAGGPKDTQYF
abundance: many; d_gene: NA; v_gene: TRBV28; j_gene: TRBJ1-4; CDR3aa: CASSLSRDGAGEKLFF
abundance: many; d_gene: TRBD2; v_gene: TRBV12-3/TRBV12-4; j_gene: TRBJ2-2; CDR3aa: CASVAGGSWAGELFF
abundance: few; d_gene: NA; v_gene: TRBV5-6; j_gene: TRBJ1-6; CDR3aa: CASSFVQGPLSNSPLHF
abundance: many; d_gene: NA; v_gene: TRBV18; j_gene: TRBJ1-1; CDR3aa: CASSPTENTEAFF
abundance: few; d_gene: TRBD1; v_gene: TRBV12-3/TRBV12-4; j_gene: TRBJ1-5; CDR3aa: CASSPRGGGFNQPQHF
abundance: few; d_gene: NA; v_gene: TRBV18; j_gene: TRBJ2-2; CDR3aa: CASSLGVNTGELFF
abundance: few; d_gene: NA; v_gene: TRBV5-1; j_gene: TRBJ2-1; CDR3aa: CASSLAPRGHNEQFF
abundance: NA; d_gene: TRBD1; v_gene: TRBV23-1; j_gene: TRBJ1-1; CDR3aa: CASSQTGDQTEAFF
abundance: NA; d_gene: NA; v_gene: TRBV12-3/TRBV12-4; j_gene: TRBJ1-6; CDR3aa: CASSLAGNSPLHF